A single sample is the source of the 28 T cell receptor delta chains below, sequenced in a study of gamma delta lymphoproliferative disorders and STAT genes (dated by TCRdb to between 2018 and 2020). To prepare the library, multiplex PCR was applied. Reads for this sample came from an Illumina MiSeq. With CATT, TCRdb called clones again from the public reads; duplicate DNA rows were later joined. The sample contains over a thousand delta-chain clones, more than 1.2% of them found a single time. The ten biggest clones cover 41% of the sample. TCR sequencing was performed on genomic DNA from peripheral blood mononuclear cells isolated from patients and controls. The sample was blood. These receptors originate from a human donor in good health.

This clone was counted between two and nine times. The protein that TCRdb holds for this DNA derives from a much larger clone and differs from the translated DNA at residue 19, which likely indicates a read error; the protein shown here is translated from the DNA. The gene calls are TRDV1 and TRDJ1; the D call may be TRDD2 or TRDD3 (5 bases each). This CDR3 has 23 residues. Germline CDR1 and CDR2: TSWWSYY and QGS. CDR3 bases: TGTGCTCTTGGGGAAATCCCTCACCTACACACCCGGACTGGAATTTCTATTACCGGTAAACTCATCTTT. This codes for CALGEIPHLHTRTGISITGKLIF.

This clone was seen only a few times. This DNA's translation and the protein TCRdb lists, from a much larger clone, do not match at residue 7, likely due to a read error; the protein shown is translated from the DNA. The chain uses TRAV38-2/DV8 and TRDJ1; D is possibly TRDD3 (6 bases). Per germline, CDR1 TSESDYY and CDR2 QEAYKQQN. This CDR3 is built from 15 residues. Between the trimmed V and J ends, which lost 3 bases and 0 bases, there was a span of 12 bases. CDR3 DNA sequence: TGTGCTTATAGGATGGGGGGCCCGTACACCGATAAACTCATCTTT. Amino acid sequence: CAYRMGGPYTDKLIF.

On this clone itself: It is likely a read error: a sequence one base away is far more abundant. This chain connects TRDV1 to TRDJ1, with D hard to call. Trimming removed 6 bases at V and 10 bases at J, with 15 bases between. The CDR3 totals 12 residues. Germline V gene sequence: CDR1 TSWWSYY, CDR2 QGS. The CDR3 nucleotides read TGTGCTCTTGGAGACCTAGAGCGTGGACTCATCTTT. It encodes CALGDLERGLIF.

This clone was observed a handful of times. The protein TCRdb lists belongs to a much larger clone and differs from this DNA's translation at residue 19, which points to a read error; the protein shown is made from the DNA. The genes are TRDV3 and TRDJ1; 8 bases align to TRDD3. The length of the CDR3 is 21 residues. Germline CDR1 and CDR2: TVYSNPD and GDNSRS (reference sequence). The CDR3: CAFSSPTGWGYREMYTDKFIF. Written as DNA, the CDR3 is TGTGCCTTTAGTAGTCCTACTGGCTGGGGATACCGGGAGATGTACACCGATAAATTCATCTTT.

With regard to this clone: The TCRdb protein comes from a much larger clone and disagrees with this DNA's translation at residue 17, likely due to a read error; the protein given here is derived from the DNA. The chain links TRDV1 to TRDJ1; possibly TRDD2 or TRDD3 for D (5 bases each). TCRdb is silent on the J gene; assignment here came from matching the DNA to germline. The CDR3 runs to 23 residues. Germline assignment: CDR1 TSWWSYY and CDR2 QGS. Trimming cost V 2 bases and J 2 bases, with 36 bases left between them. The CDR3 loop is CALGEIPHLHTRTGISSTDKLIF. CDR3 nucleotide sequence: TGTGCTCTTGGGGAAATCCCTCACCTACACACCCGGACTGGAATTTCTAGTACCGATAAACTCATCTTT.

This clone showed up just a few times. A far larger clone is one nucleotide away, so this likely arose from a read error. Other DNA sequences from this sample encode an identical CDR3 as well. The CDR3 DNA is TGTGCTTGTGACAGACTGGGGGGGACCGATAAACTCATCTTT. This encodes CACDRLGGTDKLIF. This rearrangement joins TRDV2 to TRDJ1; 8 bases match TRDD3. This CDR3 is 14 amino acids long. Germline lookup yields CDR1 GEAIGNYY and CDR2 EKD.

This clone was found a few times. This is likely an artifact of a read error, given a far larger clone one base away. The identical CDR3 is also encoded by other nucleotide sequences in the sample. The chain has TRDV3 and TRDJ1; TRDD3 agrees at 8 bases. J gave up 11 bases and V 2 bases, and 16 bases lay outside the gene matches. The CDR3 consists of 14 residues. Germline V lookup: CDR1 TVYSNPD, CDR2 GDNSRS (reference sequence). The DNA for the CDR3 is TGTGCCTTTGGCCGCTGGGGGAGACCGGGAAAGCTCATCTTT. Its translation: CAFGRWGRPGKLIF.

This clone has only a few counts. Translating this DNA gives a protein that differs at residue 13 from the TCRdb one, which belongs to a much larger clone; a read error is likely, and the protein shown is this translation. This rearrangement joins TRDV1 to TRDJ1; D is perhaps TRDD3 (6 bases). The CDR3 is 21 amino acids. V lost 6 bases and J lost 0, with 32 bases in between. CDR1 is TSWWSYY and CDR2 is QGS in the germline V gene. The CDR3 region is CALGPPYTLSGGWRYTDKLIF. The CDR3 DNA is TGTGCTCTTGGCCCCCCTTACACGCTTAGTGGGGGTTGGAGGTACACCGATAAACTCATCTTT.

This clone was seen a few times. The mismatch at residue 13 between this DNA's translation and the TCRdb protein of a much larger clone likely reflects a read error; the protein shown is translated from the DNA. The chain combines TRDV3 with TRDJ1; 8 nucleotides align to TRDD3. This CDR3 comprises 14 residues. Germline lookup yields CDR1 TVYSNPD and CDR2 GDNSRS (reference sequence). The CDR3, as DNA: TGTGCCTTTGGCCGCTGGGGGAGACCGGGAAAACTCACCTTT. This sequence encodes CAFGRWGRPGKLTF.

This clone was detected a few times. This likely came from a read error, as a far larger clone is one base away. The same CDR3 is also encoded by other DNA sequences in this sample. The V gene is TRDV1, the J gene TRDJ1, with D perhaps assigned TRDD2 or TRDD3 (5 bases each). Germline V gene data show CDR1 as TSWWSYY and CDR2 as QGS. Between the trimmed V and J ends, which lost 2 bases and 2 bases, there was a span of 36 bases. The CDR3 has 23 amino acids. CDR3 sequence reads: CALGEIPHLHTRTGISITDKLIF. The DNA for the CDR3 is TGTGCTCTTGGGGAAATCCCTCACCTACACACCCGAACTGGAATTTCTATTACCGATAAACTCATCTTT.

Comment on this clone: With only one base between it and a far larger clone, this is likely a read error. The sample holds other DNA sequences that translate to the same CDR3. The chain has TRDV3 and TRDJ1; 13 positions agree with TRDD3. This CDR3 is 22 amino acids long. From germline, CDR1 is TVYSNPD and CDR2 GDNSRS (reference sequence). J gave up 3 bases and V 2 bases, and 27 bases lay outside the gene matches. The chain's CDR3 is CAFELRNFFTGGYAPRPDKLIF. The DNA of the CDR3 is TGTGCCTTTGAACTTCGGAACTTCTTTACTGGGGGATACGCCCCCCGACCCGATAAACTCATCTTT. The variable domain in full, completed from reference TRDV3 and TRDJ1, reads CDKVTQSSPDQTVASGSEVVLLCTYDTVYSNPDLFWYRIRPDYSFQFVFYGDNSRSEGADFTQGRFSVKHILTQKAFHLVISPVRTEDSATYYCAFELRNFFTGGYAPRPDKLIFGKGTRVTVEP.

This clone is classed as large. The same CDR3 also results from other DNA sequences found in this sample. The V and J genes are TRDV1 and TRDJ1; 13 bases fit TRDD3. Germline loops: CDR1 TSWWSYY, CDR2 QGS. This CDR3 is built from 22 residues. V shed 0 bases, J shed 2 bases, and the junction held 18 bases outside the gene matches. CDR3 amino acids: CALGELQPSLNWGIRRTDKLIF. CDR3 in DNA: TGTGCTCTTGGGGAACTTCAGCCTTCCTTAAACTGGGGGATACGCCGGACCGATAAACTCATCTTT.

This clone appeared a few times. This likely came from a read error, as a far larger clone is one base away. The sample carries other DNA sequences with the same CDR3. DNA of the CDR3: TGTGCCTGTGACACCCTTACTGGGGCGCTGTTGTACACCGATAAACTCATCTTT. As protein: CACDTLTGALLYTDKLIF. V usage is TRDV2 and J usage is TRDJ1, with 7 positions matching TRDD3. This CDR3 contains 18 residues. Trimming at V came to 0 bases and at J to 0 bases, leaving 12 bases not matched to a gene. Germline V lookup: CDR1 GEAIGNYY, CDR2 EKD.

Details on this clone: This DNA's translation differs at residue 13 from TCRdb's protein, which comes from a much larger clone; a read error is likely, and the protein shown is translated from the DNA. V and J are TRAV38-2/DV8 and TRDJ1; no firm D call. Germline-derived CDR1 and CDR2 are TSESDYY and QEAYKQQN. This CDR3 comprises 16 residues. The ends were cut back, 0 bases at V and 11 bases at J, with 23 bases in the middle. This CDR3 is CAYRSVWYVTVENLIF. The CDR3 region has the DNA TGTGCTTATAGGAGCGTGTGGTACGTGACTGTAGAAAACCTCATCTTT.

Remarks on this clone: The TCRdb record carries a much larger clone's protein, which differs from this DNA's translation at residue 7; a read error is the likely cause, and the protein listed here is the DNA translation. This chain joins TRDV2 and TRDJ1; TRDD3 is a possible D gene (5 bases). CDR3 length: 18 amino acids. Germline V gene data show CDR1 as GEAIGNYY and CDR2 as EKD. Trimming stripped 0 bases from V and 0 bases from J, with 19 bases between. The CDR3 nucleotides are TGTGCCTGTGACACCCTTATTGGGGCACTGTTGTACACCGATAAACTCATCTTT. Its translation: CACDTLIGALLYTDKLIF.

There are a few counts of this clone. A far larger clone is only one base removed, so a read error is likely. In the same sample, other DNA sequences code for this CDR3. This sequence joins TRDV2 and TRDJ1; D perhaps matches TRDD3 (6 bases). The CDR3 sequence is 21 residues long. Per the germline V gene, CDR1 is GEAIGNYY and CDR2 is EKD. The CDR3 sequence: CACDTVFRGGDPDLYTDKLIF. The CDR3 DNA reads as TGTGCCTGTGACACCGTGTTCAGGGGGGGAGACCCCGATCTCTACACCGATAAGCTCATCTTT.

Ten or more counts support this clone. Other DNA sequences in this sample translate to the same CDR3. The CDR3 DNA sequence: TGTGCCTGTGACACCGGACTACTGGGGGATTCGCGACCCTTCGATAAACTCATCTTT. It specifies CACDTGLLGDSRPFDKLIF. V usage is TRDV2 and J usage is TRDJ1; 10 positions agree with TRDD3. The CDR3 length is 19 residues. Germline assignment: CDR1 GEAIGNYY and CDR2 EKD. Losses at the gene ends were 0 bases for V and 4 bases for J; bases not matched to a gene: 16.

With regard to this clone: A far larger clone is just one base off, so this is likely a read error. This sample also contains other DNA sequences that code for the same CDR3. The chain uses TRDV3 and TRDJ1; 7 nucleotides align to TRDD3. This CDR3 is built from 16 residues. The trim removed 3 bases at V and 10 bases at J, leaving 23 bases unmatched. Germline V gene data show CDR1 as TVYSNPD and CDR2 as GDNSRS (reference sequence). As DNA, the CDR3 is TGTGCCTTGCGCGATGGGGACGGGGATCCGGGGATAGCACTCATCTTT. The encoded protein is CALRDGDGDPGIALIF.

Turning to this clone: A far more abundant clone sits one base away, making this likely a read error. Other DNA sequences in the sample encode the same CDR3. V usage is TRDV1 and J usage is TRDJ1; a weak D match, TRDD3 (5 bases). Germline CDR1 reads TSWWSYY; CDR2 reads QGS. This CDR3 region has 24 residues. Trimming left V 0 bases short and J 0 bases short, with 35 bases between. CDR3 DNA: TGTGCTCTTGGGGAACTACGGGGCGGGGGCCTGCATGGGGCTACCGCTGGAAACACCGATAAACTCATCTTT. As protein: CALGELRGGGLHGATAGNTDKLIF.

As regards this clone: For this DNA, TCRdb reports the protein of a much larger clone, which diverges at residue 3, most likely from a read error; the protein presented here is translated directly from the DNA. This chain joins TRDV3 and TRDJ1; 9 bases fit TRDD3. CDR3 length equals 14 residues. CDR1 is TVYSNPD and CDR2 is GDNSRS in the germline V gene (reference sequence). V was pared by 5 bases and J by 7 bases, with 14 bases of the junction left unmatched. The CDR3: CALMMGDKGGKLIF. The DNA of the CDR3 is TGTGCCCTTATGATGGGGGATAAAGGCGGTAAACTCATCTTT.

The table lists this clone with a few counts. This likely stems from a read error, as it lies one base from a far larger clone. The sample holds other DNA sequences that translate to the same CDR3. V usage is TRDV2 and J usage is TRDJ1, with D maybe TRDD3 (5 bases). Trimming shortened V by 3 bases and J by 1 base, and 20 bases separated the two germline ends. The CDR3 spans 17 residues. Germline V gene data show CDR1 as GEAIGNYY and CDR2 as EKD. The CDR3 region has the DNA TGTGCCTGTGACGTCTTTGGGGTTGTACCTGGCACCGATAAACTCATCTTT. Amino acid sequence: CACDVFGVVPGTDKLIF.

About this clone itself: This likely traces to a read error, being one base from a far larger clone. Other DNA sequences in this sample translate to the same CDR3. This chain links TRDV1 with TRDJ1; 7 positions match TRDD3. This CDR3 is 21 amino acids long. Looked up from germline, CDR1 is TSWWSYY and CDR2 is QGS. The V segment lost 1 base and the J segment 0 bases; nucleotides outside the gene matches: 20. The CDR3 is CALGERGFLLTGDSYTDKLIF. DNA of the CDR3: TGTGCTCTTGGGGAACGAGGCTTTCTCCTTACTGGGGATTCATACACCGATAAACTCATCTTT.

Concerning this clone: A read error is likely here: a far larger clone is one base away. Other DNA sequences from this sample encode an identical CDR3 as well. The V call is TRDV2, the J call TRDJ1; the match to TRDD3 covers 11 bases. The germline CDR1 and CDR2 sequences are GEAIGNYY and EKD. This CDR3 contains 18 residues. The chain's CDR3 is CACDTVSGGYLYTDKLIF. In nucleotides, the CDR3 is TGTGCCTGCGACACCGTGTCTGGGGGATACCTGTACACCGATAAACTCATCTTT.

The CDR3 sequence is CAILSERGGIRGTDKLIF. DNA for the CDR3: TGTGCCATCCTGTCAGAACGCGGGGGGATACGGGGCACCGATAAACTCATCTTT. The J gene is TRDJ1, while no V gene call was made; TRDD3 was called by the table and not checked on the DNA. The CDR3 loop spans 18 amino acids.

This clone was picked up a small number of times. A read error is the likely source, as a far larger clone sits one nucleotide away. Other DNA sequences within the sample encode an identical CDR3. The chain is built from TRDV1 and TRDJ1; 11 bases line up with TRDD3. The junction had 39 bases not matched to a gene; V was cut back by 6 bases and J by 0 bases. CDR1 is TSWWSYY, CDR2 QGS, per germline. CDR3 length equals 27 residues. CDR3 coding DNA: TGTGCTCTTGGCCCCCGAGGGGTCGGCCTTCCTAAGCCCGAGGTATTGGGGGATACGGGGTACACCGATAAACTCATCTTT. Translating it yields CALGPRGVGLPKPEVLGDTGYTDKLIF.

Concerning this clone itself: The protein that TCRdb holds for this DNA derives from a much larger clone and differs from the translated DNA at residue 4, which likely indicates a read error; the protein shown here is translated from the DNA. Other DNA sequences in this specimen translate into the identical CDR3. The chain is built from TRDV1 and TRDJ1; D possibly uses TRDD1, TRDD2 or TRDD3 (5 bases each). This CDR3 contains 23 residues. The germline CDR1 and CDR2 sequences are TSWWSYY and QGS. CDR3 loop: CALEEIPHLHTRTGISITDKLIF. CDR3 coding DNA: TGTGCTCTTGAGGAAATCCCTCACCTACATACCCGGACTGGAATTTCTATTACCGATAAACTCATCTTT.

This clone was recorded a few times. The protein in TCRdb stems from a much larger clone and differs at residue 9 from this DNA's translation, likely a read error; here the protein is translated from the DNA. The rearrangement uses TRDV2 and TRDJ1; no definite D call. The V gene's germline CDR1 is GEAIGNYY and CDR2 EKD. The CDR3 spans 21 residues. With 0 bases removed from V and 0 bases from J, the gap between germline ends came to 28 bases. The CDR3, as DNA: TGTGCCTGTGACACCGTGTTCAGGGTGGGAGACCCCGATCTCTACACCGATAAACTCATCTTT. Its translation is CACDTVFRVGDPDLYTDKLIF.

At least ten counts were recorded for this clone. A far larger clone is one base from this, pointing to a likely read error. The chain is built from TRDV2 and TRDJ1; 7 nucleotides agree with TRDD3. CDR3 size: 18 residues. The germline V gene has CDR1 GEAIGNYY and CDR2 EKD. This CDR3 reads CACGTLTGALLYTDKLIF. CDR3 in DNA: TGTGCCTGTGGCACCCTTACTGGGGCACTGTTGTACACCGATAAACTCATCTTT.